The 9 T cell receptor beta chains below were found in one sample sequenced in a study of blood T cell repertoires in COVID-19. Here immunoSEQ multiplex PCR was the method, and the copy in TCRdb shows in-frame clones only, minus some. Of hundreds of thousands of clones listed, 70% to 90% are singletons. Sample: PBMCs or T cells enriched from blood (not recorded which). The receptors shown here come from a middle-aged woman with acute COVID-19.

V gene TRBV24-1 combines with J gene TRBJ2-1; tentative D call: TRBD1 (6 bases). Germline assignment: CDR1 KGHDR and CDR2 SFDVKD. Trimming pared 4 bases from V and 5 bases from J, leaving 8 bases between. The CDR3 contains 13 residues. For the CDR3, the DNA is TGTGCCACCAGTGAATCAGGGGACAATGAGCAGTTCTTC. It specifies CATSESGDNEQFF.

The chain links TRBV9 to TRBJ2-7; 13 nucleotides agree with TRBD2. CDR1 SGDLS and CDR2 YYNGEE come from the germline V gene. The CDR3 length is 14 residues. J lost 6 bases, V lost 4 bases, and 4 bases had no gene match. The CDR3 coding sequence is TGTGCCAGCAGCCCACGACTAGCGGGAGGCGAGCAGTACTTC. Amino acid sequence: CASSPRLAGGEQYF. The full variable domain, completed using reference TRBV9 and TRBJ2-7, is DSGVTQTPKHLITATGQRVTLRCSPRSGDLSVYWYQQSLDQGLQFLIQYYNGEERAKGNILERFSAQQFPDLHSELNLSSLELGDSALYFCASSPRLAGGEQYFGPGTRLTVT.

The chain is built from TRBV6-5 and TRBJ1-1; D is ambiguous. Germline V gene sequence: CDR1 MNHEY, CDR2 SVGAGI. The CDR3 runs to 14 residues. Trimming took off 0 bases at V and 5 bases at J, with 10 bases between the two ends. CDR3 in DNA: TGTGCCAGCAGTTACTCGCGGGTATGGACTGAAGCTTTCTTT. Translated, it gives CASSYSRVWTEAFF.

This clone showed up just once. Here the CDR3 reads CASSPSPTRLREQYF. The CDR3 DNA follows: TGTGCCAGCAGTCCCTCCCCCACAAGGCTGCGGGAGCAGTACTTC. V and J are TRBV7-3 and TRBJ2-7; D uncertain. Between the trimmed V and J ends, which lost 6 bases and 7 bases, there was a span of 22 bases. Germline CDR1 reads SGHTA; CDR2 reads FQGTGA. The CDR3 covers 15 residues.

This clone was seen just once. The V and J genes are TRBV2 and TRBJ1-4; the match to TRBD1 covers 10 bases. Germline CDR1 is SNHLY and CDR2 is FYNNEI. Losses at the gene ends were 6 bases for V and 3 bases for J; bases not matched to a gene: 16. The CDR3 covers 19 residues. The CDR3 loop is CASRERGGTGASSNEKLFF. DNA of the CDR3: TGTGCCAGCAGAGAGAGAGGAGGGACAGGGGCCTCATCTAATGAAAAACTGTTTTTT.

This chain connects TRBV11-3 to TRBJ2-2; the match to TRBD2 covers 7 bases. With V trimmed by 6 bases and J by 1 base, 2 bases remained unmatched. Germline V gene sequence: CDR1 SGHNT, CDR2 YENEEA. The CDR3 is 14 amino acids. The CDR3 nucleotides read TGTGCCAGCAGGGGGGGGATGAACACCGGGGAGCTGTTTTTT. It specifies CASRGGMNTGELFF.

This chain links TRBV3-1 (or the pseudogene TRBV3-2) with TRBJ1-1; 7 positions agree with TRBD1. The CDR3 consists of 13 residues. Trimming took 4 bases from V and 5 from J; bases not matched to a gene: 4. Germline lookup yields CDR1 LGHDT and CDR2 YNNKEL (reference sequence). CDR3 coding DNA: TGTGCCAGCAGCCGAGAGACAGGGACTGAAGCTTTCTTT. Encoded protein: CASSRETGTEAFF.

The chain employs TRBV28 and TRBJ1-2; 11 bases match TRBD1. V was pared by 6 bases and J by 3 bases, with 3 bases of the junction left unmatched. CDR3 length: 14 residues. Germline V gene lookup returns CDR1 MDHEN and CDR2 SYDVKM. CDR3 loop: CASSWDRGDYGYTF. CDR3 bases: TGTGCCAGCAGCTGGGACAGGGGGGACTATGGCTACACCTTC.

CDR3 loop: CASSQDWVPEGGETQYF. Written as DNA, the CDR3 is TGTGCCAGCAGCCAAGATTGGGTACCAGAGGGGGGGGAGACCCAGTACTTC. The rearrangement joins TRBV3-1 (or the pseudogene TRBV3-2) to TRBJ2-5, with D maybe TRBD2 (7 bases). Germline-derived CDR1 and CDR2 are LGHDT and YNNKEL (reference sequence). There are 17 residues in the CDR3. The V gene lost 0 bases and the J gene lost 5 bases, with 19 bases spanning the gap.